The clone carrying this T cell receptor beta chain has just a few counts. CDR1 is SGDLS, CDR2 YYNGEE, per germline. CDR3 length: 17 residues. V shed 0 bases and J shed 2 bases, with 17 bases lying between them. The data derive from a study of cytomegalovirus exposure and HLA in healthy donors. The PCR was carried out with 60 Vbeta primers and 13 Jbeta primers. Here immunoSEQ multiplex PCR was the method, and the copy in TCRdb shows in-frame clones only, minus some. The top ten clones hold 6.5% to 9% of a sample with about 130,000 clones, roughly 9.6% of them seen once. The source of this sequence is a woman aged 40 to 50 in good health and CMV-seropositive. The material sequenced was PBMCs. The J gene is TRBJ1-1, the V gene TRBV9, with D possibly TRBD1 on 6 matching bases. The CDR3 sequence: CASSVGQGRQYNTEAFF. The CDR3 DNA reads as TGTGCCAGCAGCGTAGGTCAGGGGCGGCAATATAACACTGAAGCTTTCTTT.